This TCR beta chain comes out of a study of OX40 agonist ivuxolimab in advanced cancers. Overall study: All patients had ivuxolimab intravenously every 2 weeks at 0.01 to 10 mg/kg. Recorded diagnoses for dose-escalation patients were hepatocellular carcinoma, melanoma, renal cell or head and neck cancer. Study results and limitations: Mean expanded clone counts were higher in CD8+ than CD4+ T cells. Low normalized clonal expansion also occurred in some nonresponding patients.

Method: immunoSEQ multiplex PCR; TCRdb's copy keeps in-frame clones and lacks some. Counted here are fewer than 20,000 clones, 84% occurring once; the ten biggest clones make up over 60%. As for this clone: No antigen is known for it.

This specimen consisted of CD4+ or CD8+ T cells sorted from blood, obtained in a trial of the OX40 agonist ivuxolimab. The receptor was isolated from an adult with an advanced solid tumor such as melanoma, head and neck, liver or kidney cancer.

CDR3 DNA: TGCGCCAGCACTGGGACGGGCTACGAGCAGTACTTC. It codes for CASTGTGYEQYF. The chain uses TRBV10-2 and TRBJ2-7; D possibly uses TRBD1 or TRBD2 (5 bases each). V gave up 7 bases and J gave up 3 bases, with 10 bases separating them. Germline-derived CDR1 and CDR2 are WSHSY and SAAADI. The CDR3 spans 12 residues.